This T cell receptor beta chain derives from a study of CD8+CD57+ T cells in acquired aplastic anemia. In the study overall: As sequenced from healthy donors, CD4+ cells averaged approximately 11 million reads.

Study-wide findings and caveats: Significant differences in CD8+ Simpson's diversity were not observed between patients and controls. Patients and controls shared roughly 28 CD8+ CDR3 sequences, which appeared highly expressed in patients and within their immunodominant clones.

This clonotype was picked up many times. Its cognate antigen is unknown. According to the study, genomic DNA was the template for TCR beta VDJ and CDR3 profiling. Each CDR3 protein gets one entry after TCRdb re-called the reads with MiXCR. Among some 68,000 distinct CDR3 sequences, under 65% were seen once, and the ten largest hold 6.5% to 9.5%. The CDR3 sequence is 16 residues long. V lost 4 bases to trimming and J lost 1 base; unmatched junction nucleotides: 7. Germline values: CDR1 MNHNS, CDR2 SASEGT. This clonotype originated in a human donor in good health, serving as a control. The chain employs TRBV6-1 and TRBJ1-5, with TRBD1 identical over 7 bases. Input material: sorted CD4+, CD8+, or CD8+CD57+ T cells (not recorded which) from PBMCs. CDR3 sequence reads: CASSANPRGSNQPQHF. The CDR3 DNA reads TGTGCCAGCAGTGCAAACCCCAGGGGGAGCAATCAGCCCCAGCATTTT.